The clone carrying this T cell receptor (beta chain) was picked up a small number of times. Its cognate antigen is unknown. Trimming at V came to 0 bases and at J to 6 bases, leaving 7 bases not matched to a gene. CDR1 is MGHRA and CDR2 is YSYEKL in the germline V gene. The CDR3 totals 15 residues. This entry belongs to a study of T-cell memory formation after mild COVID-19. Study-level results: There was a balanced CD4/CD8 profile in clones contracting day 15 to 85, and later expanders leaned CD4+.

UMIs and sample barcodes were carried by the TCR alpha and TCR beta cDNA libraries that 5'RACE produced using constant-segment primers. TCRdb redid the calling of the 5' RACE reads with MiXCR, one entry per CDR3 protein. The sample consists of a few hundred thousand distinct CDR3 sequences, 25% to 30% of them appearing once. The chain joins TRBV4-1 to TRBJ2-7, with 8 bases fitting TRBD2. This TCR derives from an adult woman who had mild COVID-19 (a few samples of this study predate the infection). Cell type and time point are not known. Sequencing used PBMCs or a T cell subset sorted from them (not recorded which). As DNA, the CDR3 is TGCGCCAGCAGCCAAGAGAGTGGCGGGGGGCTCGAGCAGTACTTC. This encodes CASSQESGGGLEQYF.